This TCR beta chain was sequenced for a study of T cell repertoires in cytomegalovirus infection. Study information: Through public TCR beta signatures, both CMV infection and matching HLA type were indicated. Study-level findings and limits: In two of eight donors, the top clonotype was HLA-C-restricted CMV-specific. Summed frequency of shared TCR beta families picked out CMV carriers who also had the relevant HLA.

Turning to this clonotype: Its specificity is unknown.

TCRdb fed the reads into MiXCR, producing one record per CDR3 protein. Here the sample spans a few hundred thousand distinct CDR3 sequences, around a sixth being singletons. Per the germline V gene, CDR1 is DFQATT and CDR2 is SNEGSKA (reference sequence). This CDR3 comprises 13 residues. The V segment lost 5 bases and the J segment 5 bases; nucleotides outside the gene matches: 3. This chain links TRBV20-1 with TRBJ1-4, with 9 bases aligning to TRBD1. The sample taken for sequencing was PBMCs. The TCR comes from a human donor in good health (CMV status not recorded). Some clones in this sample may be carry-over from other donors' samples. The chain's CDR3 is CSALDRGNEKLFF. CDR3 DNA sequence: TGCAGTGCTCTAGACAGGGGGAATGAAAAACTGTTTTTT.